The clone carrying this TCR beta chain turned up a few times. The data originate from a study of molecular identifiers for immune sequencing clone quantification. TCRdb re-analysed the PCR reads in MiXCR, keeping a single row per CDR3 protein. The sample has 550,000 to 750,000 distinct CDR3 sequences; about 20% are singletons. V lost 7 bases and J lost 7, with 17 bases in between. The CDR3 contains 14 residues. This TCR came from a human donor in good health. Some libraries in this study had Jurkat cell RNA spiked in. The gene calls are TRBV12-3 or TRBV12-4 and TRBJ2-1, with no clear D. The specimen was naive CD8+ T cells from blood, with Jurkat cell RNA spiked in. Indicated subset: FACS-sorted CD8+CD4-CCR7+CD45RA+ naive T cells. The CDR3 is CASNKPGIGNEQFF. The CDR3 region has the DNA TGTGCCAGCAACAAGCCGGGTATTGGGAATGAGCAGTTCTTC.